This entry lists 7 T cell receptor beta chains sequenced from one sample in a study of OX40 agonist ivuxolimab in advanced cancers. Only in-frame clones appear in the TCRdb table, and some are missing; sequencing was by immunoSEQ multiplex PCR. The sample carries fewer than 90,000 clones, around nine tenths recorded once. Here the sequenced sample was CD4+ or CD8+ T cells sorted from blood, taken in a trial of the OX40 agonist ivuxolimab. The source is an adult with an advanced solid tumor such as melanoma, head and neck, liver or kidney cancer.

This rearrangement joins TRBV5-6 to TRBJ1-1; no firm D call. V was pared by 3 bases and J by 1 base, with 13 bases between. The germline V gene has CDR1 SGHDT and CDR2 YYEEEE. CDR3 length: 15 amino acids. CDR3 coding DNA: TGTGCCAGCAGCTCTTACGCGGAGTGGAACACTGAAGCTTTCTTT. Translating gives CASSSYAEWNTEAFF.

The chain links TRBV6-6 to TRBJ2-2; perhaps D is TRBD1 or TRBD2 (5 bases each). Trimming cost V 5 bases and J 4 bases, with 14 bases left between them. The CDR3 has 15 amino acids. Germline V gives CDR1 MNHNY, CDR2 SVGAGI (reference sequence). The CDR3 DNA is TGTGCCAGCAGTCCTCGAGGGGCGAGCACCGGGGAGCTGTTTTTT. This sequence encodes CASSPRGASTGELFF.

This chain joins TRBV5-1 and TRBJ2-5; 9 positions match TRBD2. CDR1 and CDR2 (germline): SGHRS, YFSETQ. CDR3 length: 16 residues. V was pared by 4 bases and J by 4 bases, with 11 bases of the junction left unmatched. In DNA, the CDR3 is TGCGCCAGCAGCGATTCCTTAGCGGGAGCGAGAGAGACCCAGTACTTC. Translated: CASSDSLAGARETQYF.

This clone was seen just once. The chain recombines TRBV28 with TRBJ1-3; no reliable D call. In germline, CDR1 is MDHEN, CDR2 SYDVKM. The CDR3 loop spans 16 amino acids. V was shortened by 4 bases and J by 2 bases, with 15 bases between the two germline ends. CDR3 region: CASSSRIPPPGNTIYF. CDR3 coding DNA: TGTGCCAGCAGTTCAAGGATTCCCCCCCCTGGAAACACCATATATTTT.

The rearrangement joins TRBV10-2 to TRBJ2-1; D possibly corresponds to TRBD1 (6 bases). V shed 3 bases and J shed 4 bases, with 16 bases lying between them. From germline, CDR1 is WSHSY and CDR2 SAAADI. The CDR3 is 16 amino acids. CDR3 in DNA: TGCGCCAGCAGTGAAGGCGGACAGACCCTATACAATGAGCAGTTCTTC. Protein product: CASSEGGQTLYNEQFF.

V usage is TRBV4-1 and J usage is TRBJ2-5; TRBD1 aligns across 8 bases. The junction had 7 bases not matched to a gene; V was cut back by 3 bases and J by 1 base. The CDR3 length is 16 residues. Germline V CDR1 and CDR2: MGHRA, YSYEKL. Written as DNA, the CDR3 is TGCGCCAGCAGCCAGCCGAGGACAGGGAGCCAAGAGACCCAGTACTTC. This encodes CASSQPRTGSQETQYF.

CDR3 nucleotide sequence: TGTGCCAGCCTAGGCGGGGTCCCCTACGAGCAGTACTTC. Its translation is CASLGGVPYEQYF. This chain links TRBV6-5 with TRBJ2-7; possibly TRBD2 for D (6 bases). CDR1 and CDR2 from the germline V gene are MNHEY and SVGAGI. Trimming took 8 bases from V and 2 from J, leaving 13 bases between them. The CDR3 contains 13 residues.